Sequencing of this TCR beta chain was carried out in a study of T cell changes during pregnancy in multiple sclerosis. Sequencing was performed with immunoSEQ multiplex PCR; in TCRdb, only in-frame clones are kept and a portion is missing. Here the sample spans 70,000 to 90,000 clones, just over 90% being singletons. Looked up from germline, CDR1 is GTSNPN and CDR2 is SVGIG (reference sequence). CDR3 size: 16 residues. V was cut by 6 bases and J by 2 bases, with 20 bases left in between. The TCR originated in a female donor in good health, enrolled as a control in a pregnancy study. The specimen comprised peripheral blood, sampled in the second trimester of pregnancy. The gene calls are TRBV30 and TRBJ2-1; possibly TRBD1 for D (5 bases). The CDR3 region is CACLRQKPYTYNEQFF. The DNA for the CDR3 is TGTGCCTGCCTACGACAGAAACCATATACCTACAATGAGCAGTTCTTC.